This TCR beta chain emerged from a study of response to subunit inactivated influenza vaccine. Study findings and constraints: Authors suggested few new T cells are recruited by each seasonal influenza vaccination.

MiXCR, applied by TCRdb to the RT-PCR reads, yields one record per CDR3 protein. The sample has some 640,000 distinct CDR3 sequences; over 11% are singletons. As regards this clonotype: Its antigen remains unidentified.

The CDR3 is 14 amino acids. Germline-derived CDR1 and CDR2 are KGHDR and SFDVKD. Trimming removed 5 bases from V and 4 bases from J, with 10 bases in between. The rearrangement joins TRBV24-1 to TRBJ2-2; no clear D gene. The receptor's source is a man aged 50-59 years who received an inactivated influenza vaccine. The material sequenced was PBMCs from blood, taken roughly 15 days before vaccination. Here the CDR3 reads CATSGAGSTGELFF. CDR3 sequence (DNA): TGTGCCACCAGTGGGGCAGGAAGCACCGGGGAGCTGTTTTTT.